This paragraph covers one TCR beta chain sequence. Its specificity is unknown. This table comes from immunoSEQ multiplex PCR, and its TCRdb copy is limited to in-frame clones, with some not included. The table lists 110,000 to 150,000 clones, 88% of them singletons. V lost 2 bases and J 5 bases, leaving 6 bases between the germline ends. Germline lookup yields CDR1 KGHSH and CDR2 LQKENI. CDR3 length: 12 amino acids. This sample was taken from a study of T cell responses to AZD1222 COVID-19 vaccine. Study conclusions and caveats: A mostly white British donor set with more females was recruited, and clonal diversity was possibly underestimated. Spike-wide vaccine-associated CD4 TCRs dominated at 160-218 and 743-854. Targeting of unmutated variant regions was reportedly seen in nearly half of spike-specific TCRs.

The specimen was peripheral blood, collected on day 0 of AZD1222 vaccination. The source is an adult in good health. The V gene is TRBV18, the J gene TRBJ1-1; TRBD1 is a possible D gene (5 bases). The CDR3 DNA is TGTGCCAGCTCACCATCAGGGACTGAAGCTTTCTTT. This encodes CASSPSGTEAFF.